The 8 T cell receptor beta chains listed next were all sequenced from one sample in a study of blood T cell repertoires in COVID-19. Method: immunoSEQ multiplex PCR; TCRdb's copy keeps in-frame clones and lacks some. The repertoire consists of 50,000 or so clones, with 82% occurring once and the leading ten covering around 7%. The source material was peripheral blood. Receptors were obtained from a man aged 40-49 years with acute or convalescent COVID-19.

The chain links TRBV7-3 to TRBJ2-3; 8 bases match TRBD1. Trimming removed 5 bases from V and 0 bases from J; junction bases left unmatched: 19. The CDR3 totals 20 residues. The V gene's germline CDR1 is SGHTA and CDR2 FQGTGA. CDR3: CASSLGQGAHFSSSTDTQYF. In nucleotides, the CDR3 is TGTGCCAGCAGCCTCGGGCAGGGGGCCCACTTTAGTTCTAGCACAGATACGCAGTATTTT.

The chain uses TRBV7-9 and TRBJ1-1; D remains unclear. The germline CDR1 and CDR2 sequences are SEHNR and FQNEAQ (reference sequence). This CDR3 has 11 amino acids. V was pared by 6 bases and J by 7 bases, with 9 bases between. The CDR3 coding sequence is TGTGCCAGCAGTTCAAAAATTGAAGCTTTCTTT. This translates into CASSSKIEAFF.

The chain joins TRBV7-9 to TRBJ2-1; D is possibly TRBD1 (6 bases). V was cut by 5 bases and J by 2 bases, with 13 bases left in between. There are 15 residues in the CDR3. Germline V gene data show CDR1 as SEHNR and CDR2 as FQNEAQ (reference sequence). This CDR3 is CASSISWGPYNEQFF. The CDR3, as DNA: TGTGCCAGCAGCATCTCTTGGGGGCCCTACAATGAGCAGTTCTTC.

This chain uses TRBV5-1 with TRBJ2-7; D possibly corresponds to TRBD2 (6 bases). V was clipped by 0 bases and J by 4 bases, with 17 bases between them. The CDR3 runs to 16 residues. CDR1 is SGHRS, CDR2 YFSETQ, per germline. CDR3 coding DNA: TGCGCCAGCAGCTTGGGGGGATGGGGTGCGGGGTACGAGCAGTACTTC. Translated: CASSLGGWGAGYEQYF.

The chain links TRBV7-2 to TRBJ1-6; D gene unclear. CDR3 length: 15 amino acids. Germline loops: CDR1 SGHTA, CDR2 FQGNSA. The V and J ends lost 4 bases and 8 bases respectively, with 15 bases between them. Written as DNA, the CDR3 is TGTGCCAGCAGCTCGCGCTCGGGAAGGGATTCACCCCTCCACTTT. It specifies CASSSRSGRDSPLHF.

V is TRBV7-3 and J is TRBJ2-3; possible D gene TRBD1, 5 bases. Germline V gives CDR1 SGHTA, CDR2 FQGTGA. The CDR3 runs to 14 residues. Trimming took 5 bases from V and 1 from J, leaving 10 bases between them. The CDR3 region has the DNA TGTGCCAGCAGCGGAAGGGGCGGCACAGATACGCAGTATTTT. It encodes CASSGRGGTDTQYF. Combining the CDR3 with reference TRBV7-3 and TRBJ2-3 gives the whole variable domain GAGVSQTPSNKVTEKGKYVELRCDPISGHTALYWYRQSLGQGPEFLIYFQGTGAADDSGLPNDRFFAVRPEGSVSTLKIQRTERGDSAVYLCASSGRGGTDTQYFGPGTRLTVL.

The J gene is TRBJ2-3, the V gene TRBV6-1; D ambiguous. The V and J ends lost 2 bases and 7 bases respectively, with 13 bases between them. The germline gives CDR1 MNHNS, CDR2 SASEGT. This CDR3 is built from 14 residues. For the CDR3, the DNA is TGTGCCAGCAGTGAAACCCCCGGAGCCTATACGCAGTATTTT. Protein product: CASSETPGAYTQYF.

V is TRBV2 and J is TRBJ1-2; 9 nucleotides match TRBD1. The CDR3 sequence is 15 residues long. The germline V gene has CDR1 SNHLY and CDR2 FYNNEI. The V gene end was trimmed by 6 bases and the J gene end by 1 base; junction bases not matched to a gene: 6. The chain's CDR3 is CASSPDRGFNYGYTF. CDR3 coding DNA: TGTGCCAGCAGCCCCGACAGGGGGTTTAACTATGGCTACACCTTC.